The source of this T cell receptor (beta chain) is a study of post-analysis software for immune sequencing data. In the study overall: The study covered relapsing-remitting, secondary progressive and progressive-relapsing courses of multiple sclerosis.

Notes on the study in general: Included in a set of a handful of TRBV segments more frequent in patients than controls were TRBV5-6, TRBV5-1 and TRBV20-1. Samples from a shared batch, those prepared together, strongly co-clustered by F measure. Those with multiple sclerosis, the patient group, showed significantly lower normalized Chao1 diversity than controls.

As concerns this clonotype: The antigen is unknown.

The CDR3 length is 12 residues. The V gene's germline CDR1 is SGHDN and CDR2 FVKESK. V lost 8 bases to trimming and J lost 13 bases, with 18 bases between them. Incorporated into the TCR beta cDNA libraries were unique molecular identifiers, which served to reduce PCR and sequencing biases. Each batch of 1 to 10 million T cells produced 400,000 to 650,000 cDNA molecules. TCRdb re-analysed the PCR reads in MiXCR, keeping a single row per CDR3 protein. The sample contains about half a million distinct CDR3 sequences, 30% to 40% of which appear only once. Sequenced sample: blood. The chain carries TRBV14 and TRBJ2-1; D unresolved. The origin of this receptor is a girl aged 2-17 years with multiple sclerosis. CDR3 DNA sequence: TGTGCCAGCGCCTTGGGCGCCAGTGTACAGTTCTTC. This gives the protein CASALGASVQFF.